This entry lists 29 T cell receptor beta chains sequenced from one sample in a study of human T cells and chemical hapten exposure. The time point denotes: patch test 3, about 24 weeks after DPC sensitization. Treatment in this sample: therapeutic diphenylcyclopropenone sensitization with weekly scalp DPC. In TCRdb, the RACE reads were re-called with MiXCR into one record per CDR3 protein. The sample records over 150,000 distinct CDR3 sequences, around 30% being singletons. The source was whole blood, collected in connection with sensitization to the hapten diphenylcyclopropenone (DPC). The receptors shown here come from a woman aged 18-29 years with alopecia areata. Some clones in this sample may be carry-over from other donors' samples.

The chain joins TRBV7-2 to TRBJ2-5; TRBD1 matches 8 bases. Germline V lookup: CDR1 SGHTA, CDR2 FQGNSA. This CDR3 has 13 residues. J lost 4 bases, V lost 5 bases, and 3 bases had no gene match. Written as DNA, the CDR3 is TGTGCCAGCAGCCCCGGGACAGGAGAGACCCAGTACTTC. This sequence encodes CASSPGTGETQYF.

The chain recombines TRBV4-2 with TRBJ2-7, with no clear D. The CDR3 runs 14 residues. V lost 6 bases and J lost 3, with 15 bases in between. Germline CDR1 and CDR2: LGHNA and YNFKEQ. CDR3 sequence (DNA): TGTGCCAGCAGAAGTATTCATCTGGACTACGAGCAGTACTTC. Translation: CASRSIHLDYEQYF.

This clonotype was observed a handful of times. The chain couples TRBV15 to TRBJ2-5; the match to TRBD2 covers 8 bases. Trimming removed 5 bases from V and 3 bases from J; junction bases left unmatched: 5. Germline V lookup: CDR1 LNHNV, CDR2 YYDKDF (reference sequence). The CDR3 has 14 amino acids. CDR3 bases: TGTGCCACCAGCGCGGCGGGGGGCAAAGAGACCCAGTACTTC. This codes for CATSAAGGKETQYF.

The V call is TRBV7-9, the J call TRBJ1-1, with TRBD1 matching over 8 bases. The V gene end was trimmed by 2 bases and the J gene end by 4 bases; junction bases not matched to a gene: 3. Looked up from germline, CDR1 is SEHNR and CDR2 is FQNEAQ (reference sequence). The CDR3 totals 14 residues. The CDR3 nucleotides are TGTGCCAGCAGCTTACAGGGGGCTAGCACTGAAGCTTTCTTT. Protein product: CASSLQGASTEAFF.

This sequence joins TRBV6-6 and TRBJ2-5, with TRBD2 identical over 9 bases. The germline gives CDR1 MNHNY, CDR2 SVGAGI (reference sequence). CDR3 length equals 15 residues. V was pared by 2 bases and J by 4 bases, with 5 bases of the junction left unmatched. The CDR3 coding sequence is TGTGCCAGCAGTTACGCCCTAGCGGGATTAGAGACCCAGTACTTC. It encodes CASSYALAGLETQYF.

On this clonotype: The junction shows a germline mismatch at one end, possibly a read error. The gene calls are TRBV4-1 and TRBJ1-2; D unclear. Germline assignment: CDR1 MGHRA and CDR2 YSYEKL. This CDR3 has 8 residues. The CDR3 sequence: CASRDEAF. In DNA, the CDR3 is TGCGCCAGCAGGGACGAGGCCTTC.

This clonotype was seen only once. The chain has TRBV7-8 and TRBJ2-3; 14 bases match TRBD2. Germline lookup yields CDR1 SGHVS and CDR2 FQNEAQ. Trimming took 4 bases from V and 2 from J; bases not matched to a gene: 11. The CDR3 spans 19 residues. The CDR3 spells CASSSGLAGEIGHTDTQYF. The CDR3 nucleotides read TGTGCCAGCAGCTCGGGACTAGCGGGAGAGATTGGACACACAGATACGCAGTATTTT. Full variable domain (missing parts from reference TRBV7-8 and TRBJ2-3): GAGVSQSPRYKVAKRGQDVALRCDPISGHVSLFWYQQALGQGPEFLTYFQNEAQLDKSGLPSDRFFAERPEGSVSTLKIQRTQQEDSAVYLCASSSGLAGEIGHTDTQYFGPGTRLTVL.

V and J are TRBV7-2 and TRBJ2-1; unclear D gene. The CDR3 totals 15 residues. Germline CDR1 SGHTA, CDR2 FQGNSA. Trimming cost V 7 bases and J 4 bases, with 17 bases left between them. This chain's CDR3 is CASTERLNSYNEQFF. The CDR3, as DNA: TGTGCCAGCACCGAAAGACTTAACTCATACAATGAGCAGTTCTTC.

The rearrangement uses TRBV4-2 and TRBJ2-2; D ambiguous. Germline loops: CDR1 LGHNA, CDR2 YNFKEQ. V was trimmed by 3 bases and J by 1 base, leaving 6 bases between them. This CDR3 comprises 14 residues. This CDR3 reads CASSQMMNTGELFF. DNA for the CDR3: TGTGCCAGCAGCCAGATGATGAACACCGGGGAGCTGTTTTTT.

In this sample, this clonotype turned up a few times. The chain uses TRBV5-1 and TRBJ1-2; D remains unclear. V shed 0 bases and J shed 12 bases, with 6 bases lying between them. The CDR3 extends over 10 amino acids. Per the germline V gene, CDR1 is SGHRS and CDR2 is YFSETQ. The CDR3 DNA sequence: TGCGCCAGCAGCTTGGACGGCCACACCTTC. Amino acid sequence: CASSLDGHTF. The full variable domain, its missing parts supplied by reference TRBV5-1 and TRBJ1-2, is KAGVTQTPRYLIKTRGQQVTLSCSPISGHRSVSWYQQTPGQGLQFLFEYFSETQRNKGNFPGRFSGRQFSNSRSEMNVSTLELGDSALYLCASSLDGHTFGSGTRLTVV.

The chain combines TRBV10-3 with TRBJ2-5, with 8 nucleotides matching TRBD1. The V gene end was trimmed by 8 bases and the J gene end by 10 bases; junction bases not matched to a gene: 15. Per the germline V gene, CDR1 is ENHRY and CDR2 is SYGVKD. This CDR3 has 14 amino acids. The CDR3 DNA follows: TGTGCCATCCGGCCGGGACAGGCTACGAGTGGCCAGTACTTC. It is translated as CAIRPGQATSGQYF.

This clonotype came up a few times. The chain uses TRBV27 and TRBJ2-7, with TRBD2 identical over 8 bases. Germline loops: CDR1 MNHEY, CDR2 SMNVEV (reference sequence). There are 15 residues in the CDR3. V dropped 5 bases and J dropped 2; count of bases not matched to a gene: 8. CDR3 sequence: CASSAIAGGTYEQYF. The DNA for the CDR3 is TGTGCCAGCAGTGCGATTGCGGGAGGAACCTACGAGCAGTACTTC.

The table lists this clonotype with a few counts. The chain employs TRBV2 and TRBJ2-1; 9 positions agree with TRBD2. Germline values: CDR1 SNHLY, CDR2 FYNNEI. The CDR3 totals 15 residues. The V segment lost 6 bases and the J segment 5 bases; nucleotides outside the gene matches: 8. The CDR3 sequence: CASRPVAGAHNEQFF. The CDR3 DNA reads TGTGCCAGCAGACCCGTAGCGGGAGCCCACAATGAGCAGTTCTTC.

This clonotype was counted ten times or more. The chain recombines TRBV12-3 or TRBV12-4 with TRBJ2-3; no clear D. The CDR3 contains 11 residues. The V end was cut by 6 bases, the J end by 8 bases, with 9 bases between. CDR3 DNA sequence: TGTGCCAGCAGGTCGGGCCGTACGCAGTATTTT. As protein: CASRSGRTQYF.

This clonotype was observed a handful of times. The rearrangement links TRBV5-1 to TRBJ2-5; D call uncertain. V was shortened by 0 bases and J by 4 bases, with 16 bases between the two germline ends. The CDR3 consists of 16 residues. Germline CDR1 is SGHRS and CDR2 is YFSETQ. The CDR3: CASSLGHPGLPETQYF. Written as DNA, the CDR3 is TGCGCCAGCAGCTTGGGACACCCGGGCTTGCCAGAGACCCAGTACTTC.

This clonotype has a handful of counts. The chain joins TRBV5-8 to TRBJ2-7; possible D gene TRBD2, 6 bases. The CDR3 runs to 15 residues. V lost 4 bases, J lost 0 bases, and 14 bases lay in between. The germline gives CDR1 SGHTS, CDR2 YDEGEE. CDR3 sequence: CASSTSSAHSYEQYF. The CDR3 coding sequence is TGTGCCAGCAGCACATCTAGCGCCCACTCCTACGAGCAGTACTTC.

This clonotype was counted only a few times. The CDR3: CASSEAGGSTDTQYF. As DNA, the CDR3 is TGTGCCAGCAGTGAAGCCGGGGGTAGCACAGATACGCAGTATTTT. The chain joins TRBV6-1 to TRBJ2-3; D may be TRBD2 (6 bases). This CDR3 has 15 amino acids. Trimming stripped 0 bases from V and 0 bases from J, with 7 bases between. CDR1 and CDR2 from the germline V gene are MNHNS and SASEGT.

This clonotype was counted between two and nine times. This chain uses TRBV19 with TRBJ1-2; the D is unclear. Germline-derived CDR1 and CDR2 are LNHDA and SQIVND (reference sequence). The CDR3 length is 13 residues. V shed 2 bases and J shed 1 base, with 5 bases lying between them. The CDR3 nucleotides read TGTGCCAGTAGTATAACGGATAACTATGGCTACACCTTC. It yields the protein CASSITDNYGYTF.

This clonotype turned up a few times. This chain links TRBV4-3 with TRBJ1-6; 7 bases line up with TRBD1. There are 15 residues in the CDR3. V was clipped by 0 bases and J by 10 bases; unmatched bases: 6. Germline CDR1 LGHNA, CDR2 YSLEER. The CDR3 here is CASSQDRDSISPLHF. CDR3 nucleotide sequence: TGCGCCAGCAGCCAAGACCGGGACAGCATATCACCCCTCCACTTT.

The gene calls are TRBV7-2 and TRBJ1-2; no reliable D call. The V end lost 8 bases, the J end lost 4 bases, and 17 bases lay between the germline ends. This CDR3 spans 14 amino acids. Germline V gene data show CDR1 as SGHTA and CDR2 as FQGNSA. The CDR3 loop reads CASGYLLFFYGYTF. The CDR3, as DNA: TGTGCCAGCGGGTACCTACTGTTTTTCTATGGCTACACCTTC.

This clonotype has a handful of counts. V gene TRBV11-1 combines with J gene TRBJ2-7; D might be TRBD2 (6 bases). V lost 2 bases and J 7 bases, leaving 21 bases between the germline ends. The CDR3 contains 16 residues. Germline CDR1 and CDR2: SGHAT and FQDESV (reference sequence). CDR3 amino acids: CASSLNKRALLREQYF. The CDR3 DNA follows: TGTGCCAGCAGCTTAAACAAGCGGGCCCTTTTAAGGGAGCAGTACTTC.

V and J are TRBV5-1 and TRBJ1-2; 7 positions match TRBD1. After removal of 0 bases from V and 8 bases from J, the junction contained 4 bases not matched to a gene. The CDR3 covers 13 residues. CDR1 is SGHRS, CDR2 YFSETQ, per germline. The CDR3 bases are TGCGCCAGCAGCTTGGAGGCACAGGGGGGCTACACCTTC. This sequence encodes CASSLEAQGGYTF.

This clonotype showed up just a few times. This chain joins TRBV5-6 and TRBJ2-1, with 8 bases aligning to TRBD2. Germline V gene data show CDR1 as SGHDT and CDR2 as YYEEEE. The V gene end was trimmed by 7 bases and the J gene end by 0 bases; junction bases not matched to a gene: 15. This CDR3 has 18 residues. The CDR3 coding sequence is TGTGCCAGCTGTCCCAGCGGGAGTGCGGGGTGCTCCTACAATGAGCAGTTCTTC. Its translation is CASCPSGSAGCSYNEQFF.

This sequence joins TRBV5-1 and TRBJ1-2, with TRBD1 matching 8 bases. The CDR3 is 15 residues long. Germline CDR1 reads SGHRS; CDR2 reads YFSETQ. The ends lost 4 bases at V and 5 bases at J; junction bases unmatched: 10. Written as DNA, the CDR3 is TGCGCCAGCAGCCCTATCAGGGGGCGAGGATATGGCTACACCTTC. Translation gives CASSPIRGRGYGYTF.

The gene calls are TRBV4-2 and TRBJ2-3; D call uncertain. This CDR3 has 12 residues. V lost 8 bases, J lost 0 bases, and 6 bases lay in between. The germline V gene encodes CDR1 LGHNA and CDR2 YNFKEQ. The CDR3 coding sequence is TGTGCCAGCGGTAGGAGCACAGATACGCAGTATTTT. Its translation is CASGRSTDTQYF.

A word on this clonotype: An end of the junction differs from the germline gene, which may be a read error. The V and J genes are TRBV5-1 and TRBJ2-7; TRBD1 might be the D (7 bases). This CDR3 has 14 residues. CDR1 and CDR2 from the germline V gene are SGHRS and YFSETQ. CDR3 DNA: TGCGCCAGCGAGACTGGAGGGGGCTCCCACGAGCAGTACTTC. Protein: CASETGGGSHEQYF.

In this sample, this clonotype turned up a few times. The chain is built from TRBV10-3 and TRBJ2-7; TRBD1 or TRBD2 may be the D gene (5 bases each). This CDR3 contains 14 residues. Trimming pared 3 bases from V and 5 bases from J, leaving 14 bases between. Germline CDR1 reads ENHRY; CDR2 reads SYGVKD. CDR3 DNA sequence: TGTGCCATCAGTGAAACGGGACGCTCTAACGAGCAGTACTTC. Its translation: CAISETGRSNEQYF.

DNA of the CDR3: TGCAGTGTCGTTAGTTCATATAGCAATCAGCCCCAGCATTTT. It yields the protein CSVVSSYSNQPQHF. The chain joins TRBV20-1 to TRBJ1-5; D uncertain. CDR1 and CDR2 (germline): DFQATT, SNEGSKA (reference sequence). CDR3 length: 14 residues. Trimming removed 7 bases from V and 0 bases from J, with 13 bases in between.

This clonotype appeared a single time. The chain employs TRBV4-2 and TRBJ1-4, with TRBD1 as a possible D gene (6 bases). V was clipped by 3 bases and J by 4 bases, with 12 bases between them. The germline CDR1 and CDR2 sequences are LGHNA and YNFKEQ. CDR3 length: 15 residues. The CDR3 reads CASSHDRNYNEKLFF. In DNA form, the CDR3 reads TGTGCCAGCAGCCACGACAGGAACTATAATGAAAAACTGTTTTTT.